The next 28 T cell receptor beta chains were all read from a single sample in a study of shared clonotypes between healthy human individuals. TCRdb's copy holds only in-frame clones and misses some; the assay was immunoSEQ multiplex PCR. The sample records roughly 480,000 clones, 70% to 85% being singletons. Specimen: PBMCs. These receptors were obtained from a woman aged 40 to 49 in good health. Some clones in this sample may be carry-over from other donors' samples.

The chain has TRBV12-1 and TRBJ2-1; the table's D gene call, TRBD2, was not cross checked with the DNA. TRBV12-1 is a pseudogene locus. This CDR3 has 12 amino acids. The CDR3 loop is CASSFSLHEQFF. The CDR3 bases are TGTGCCAGCAGCTTCTCCCTCCATGAGCAGTTCTTC.

This chain links TRBV28 with TRBJ2-7; D call uncertain. V was trimmed by 1 base and J by 5 bases, leaving 9 bases between them. Germline loops: CDR1 MDHEN, CDR2 SYDVKM. The CDR3 extends over 13 amino acids. The CDR3 is CASSLSSYNEQYF. CDR3 nucleotides: TGTGCCAGCAGTTTATCTAGTTACAACGAGCAGTACTTC.

This clone was seen a single time. The chain joins TRBV19 to TRBJ1-1; perhaps TRBD1 as D (6 bases). This CDR3 comprises 13 residues. The ends were cut back, 7 bases at V and 8 bases at J, with 17 bases in the middle. Germline CDR1 is LNHDA and CDR2 is SQIVND (reference sequence). Here the CDR3 DNA reads TGTGCCAGTATAACACAGGGAGGTAACGAAGCTTTCTTT. Residues: CASITQGGNEAFF.

The chain joins TRBV6-1 to TRBJ1-2; TRBD1 matches 12 bases. The junction had 12 bases not matched to a gene; V was cut back by 10 bases and J by 6 bases. CDR3 length: 15 residues. The V gene's germline CDR1 is MNHNS and CDR2 SASEGT. The DNA of the CDR3 is TGTGCCACTACGACGGGGACAGGGGGCTTTGATGGCTACACCTTC. Its protein is CATTTGTGGFDGYTF.

This clone came up once. CDR3 nucleotides: TGCGCCAGCAGCCAAGCGGGCGGGAGCGCCACGACCAAAAACATTCAGTACTTC. As protein: CASSQAGGSATTKNIQYF. The genes are TRBV4-1 and TRBJ2-4, with 7 bases aligning to TRBD2. V was clipped by 1 base and J by 2 bases; unmatched bases: 11. This CDR3 comprises 18 residues. CDR1 is MGHRA, CDR2 YSYEKL, per germline.

The rearrangement links TRBV7-9 to TRBJ2-1; 9 bases are shared with TRBD2. V shed 3 bases, J shed 8 bases, and the junction held 8 bases outside the gene matches. The CDR3 extends over 15 amino acids. Germline assignment: CDR1 SEHNR and CDR2 FQNEAQ (reference sequence). This CDR3 reads CASSLTSGPGDEQFF. In DNA, the CDR3 is TGTGCCAGCAGCTTGACTAGCGGACCAGGGGATGAGCAGTTCTTC.

The gene calls are TRBV11-2 and TRBJ2-2; D may be TRBD1 (6 bases). The germline CDR1 and CDR2 sequences are SGHAT and FQNNGV. V shed 5 bases and J shed 5 bases, with 6 bases lying between them. This CDR3 has 12 amino acids. The CDR3 loop reads CASSQGTGELFF. CDR3 nucleotide sequence: TGTGCCAGCAGCCAGGGGACCGGGGAGCTGTTTTTT.

The genes are TRBV9 and TRBJ2-1; D not resolved. The CDR3 has 16 residues. Germline V gene sequence: CDR1 SGDLS, CDR2 YYNGEE. The germline V and J ends were trimmed by 4 bases and 0 bases, with 14 bases remaining between them. The CDR3 nucleotides are TGTGCCAGCAGCCCCCGAGGTATCCTCTCCTACAATGAGCAGTTCTTC. This codes for CASSPRGILSYNEQFF.

The CDR3 DNA is TGTGCCAGCAGTGGACTCATGGCCTACAATGAGCAGTTCTTC. It encodes CASSGLMAYNEQFF. The chain is built from TRBV28 and TRBJ2-1; perhaps TRBD2 as D (5 bases). Trimming cost V 5 bases and J 2 bases, with 10 bases left between them. Looked up from germline, CDR1 is MDHEN and CDR2 is SYDVKM. This CDR3 contains 14 residues. Drawing the rest from reference TRBV28 and TRBJ2-1, the complete variable domain is DVKVTQSSRYLVKRTGEKVFLECVQDMDHENMFWYRQDPGLGLRLIYFSYDVKMKEKGDIPEGYSVSREKKERFSLILESASTNQTSMYLCASSGLMAYNEQFFGPGTRLTVL.

The CDR3 spells CASSSPGGSGDTQYF. The DNA of the CDR3 is TGTGCCAGCTCGTCCCCTGGGGGGAGCGGAGATACGCAGTATTTT. The chain links TRBV18 to TRBJ2-3; D perhaps matches TRBD2 (6 bases). CDR3 length: 15 amino acids. Trimming took 6 bases from V and 5 from J, leaving 18 bases between them. Per the germline V gene, CDR1 is KGHSH and CDR2 is LQKENI.

The chain carries TRBV7-3 and TRBJ2-1; TRBD1 agrees at 9 bases. The CDR3 is 15 amino acids. With 0 bases clipped from V and 4 bases from J, the junction kept 1 base outside the gene matches. CDR1 and CDR2 (germline): SGHTA, FQGTGA. The CDR3, as DNA: TGTGCCAGCAGCTTAACTGGACAGGGGTACAATGAGCAGTTCTTC. It is translated as CASSLTGQGYNEQFF.

The V gene is TRBV11-1, the J gene TRBJ2-7; 10 bases fit TRBD2. J gave up 4 bases and V 2 bases, and 11 bases lay outside the gene matches. The CDR3 sequence is 17 residues long. Looked up from germline, CDR1 is SGHAT and CDR2 is FQDESV (reference sequence). The CDR3 region has the DNA TGTGCCAGCAGCTTAAGCGGCGCTAGCGGGAGAGGGTACGAGCAGTACTTC. Protein: CASSLSGASGRGYEQYF.

The chain uses TRBV18 and TRBJ1-4; 8 nucleotides line up with TRBD1. This CDR3 spans 14 amino acids. V lost 4 bases, J lost 7 bases, and 5 bases stayed unmatched. Germline values: CDR1 KGHSH, CDR2 LQKENI. This CDR3 reads CASSLTGTGEKLFF. In DNA, the CDR3 is TGTGCCAGCTCACTAACCGGGACAGGTGAAAAACTGTTTTTT.

J is TRBJ1-1 and V is TRBV19, with D maybe TRBD1 (6 bases). Trimming took 6 bases from V and 6 from J, leaving 26 bases between them. This CDR3 spans 17 amino acids. Germline V gene data show CDR1 as LNHDA and CDR2 as SQIVND (reference sequence). Here the CDR3 reads CASSKFHPTGHGAEAFF. In DNA, the CDR3 is TGTGCCAGTAGCAAGTTCCATCCCACAGGGCACGGGGCTGAAGCTTTCTTT. Filled out from reference TRBV19 and TRBJ1-1, the complete variable domain reads DGGITQSPKYLFRKEGQNVTLSCEQNLNHDAMYWYRQDPGQGLRLIYYSQIVNDFQKGDIAEGYSVSREKKESFPLTVTSAQKNPTAFYLCASSKFHPTGHGAEAFFGQGTRLTVV.

This chain links TRBV10-2 with TRBJ2-7; TRBD1 agrees at 11 bases. This CDR3 spans 14 amino acids. Per germline, CDR1 WSHSY and CDR2 SAAADI. V lost 5 bases to trimming and J lost 3 bases; unmatched junction nucleotides: 3. CDR3 sequence (DNA): TGCGCCAGCAGTCTGGGACAGGGGGTCTACGAGCAGTACTTC. This codes for CASSLGQGVYEQYF.

This chain joins TRBV7-5 and TRBJ2-7; TRBD2 is the table's D call and was not checked against the DNA. TRBV7-5 is classified as a pseudogene. The CDR3 totals 16 residues. The CDR3: CARRKTGRVGVDEQYF. CDR3 nucleotide sequence: TGTGCCAGAAGGAAAACTGGGAGGGTAGGCGTTGACGAGCAGTACTTC.

The chain is built from TRBV6-5 and TRBJ1-6, with TRBD1 matching 7 bases. The CDR3 has 15 amino acids. Losses at the gene ends were 6 bases for V and 4 bases for J; bases not matched to a gene: 6. Per germline, CDR1 MNHEY and CDR2 SVGAGI. CDR3 nucleotide sequence: TGTGCCAGCAGGGGGACAGCAGGATATAATTCACCCCTCCACTTT. Translating gives CASRGTAGYNSPLHF.

The chain is built from TRBV7-6 and TRBJ2-2, with a tentative D call TRBD2 (5 bases). The CDR3 contains 13 residues. Germline CDR1 and CDR2: SGHVS and FNYEAQ. V was cut by 1 base and J by 6 bases, with 6 bases left in between. CDR3 DNA sequence: TGTGCCAGCAGCTTAGAGGAGGCCGGGGAGCTGTTTTTT. Translated, it gives CASSLEEAGELFF.

The gene calls are TRBV7-2 and TRBJ1-5; no clear D. Looked up from germline, CDR1 is SGHTA and CDR2 is FQGNSA. CDR3 length: 15 amino acids. Deletions cut 0 bases from V and 5 bases from J, with 11 bases between. The CDR3 sequence: CASSLARTRDQPQHF. The CDR3 DNA follows: TGTGCCAGCAGCTTAGCCAGGACTCGGGATCAGCCCCAGCATTTT.

This clone is a singleton in its sample. The same CDR3 arises from other DNA sequences in this sample as well. J is TRBJ2-3 and V is TRBV29-1; the D is unclear. The CDR3 has 12 residues. Germline V gene data show CDR1 as SQVTM and CDR2 as ANQGSEA. The V end lost 3 bases, the J end lost 2 bases, and 6 bases lay between the germline ends. The CDR3 coding sequence is TGCAGCGTTGACACTTCCACAGATACGCAGTATTTT. Residues: CSVDTSTDTQYF.

To note about this clone: Other DNA sequences within the sample encode an identical CDR3. The genes are TRBV5-6 and TRBJ2-5, with 13 positions matching TRBD2. Unmatched junction bases numbered 3, after V lost 2 bases and J lost 5 bases. Germline-derived CDR1 and CDR2 are SGHDT and YYEEEE. This CDR3 contains 15 residues. Written as DNA, the CDR3 is TGTGCCAGCAGCTTCGGACTAGCGGGAGTGGAGACCCAGTACTTC. Amino acids: CASSFGLAGVETQYF.

This clone has only a few counts. The junction and the germline gene differ at one end; a read error may be behind it. The V call is TRBV11-2, the J call TRBJ2-3; D unclear. The CDR3 contains 13 residues. In germline, CDR1 is SGHAT, CDR2 FQNNGV. The CDR3 DNA reads TGTGCCAGCAGATTAGCTCGGTTGGATACGCAGTATTTT. It encodes CASRLARLDTQYF.

The CDR3 DNA reads as TGTGCCAGCAGCTTAGGGGGTAGCTTTGCGTACGAGCAGTACTTC. Translating gives CASSLGGSFAYEQYF. The chain links TRBV11-2 to TRBJ2-7, with D hard to call. Germline-derived CDR1 and CDR2 are SGHAT and FQNNGV. Trimming took off 1 base at V and 4 bases at J, with 14 bases between the two ends. CDR3 size: 15 residues.

This clone was observed a few times. This rearrangement joins TRBV19 to TRBJ2-5; 12 bases fit TRBD2. Germline CDR1 reads LNHDA; CDR2 reads SQIVND (reference sequence). Losses at the gene ends were 1 base for V and 4 bases for J; bases not matched to a gene: 10. CDR3 length equals 18 residues. Here the CDR3 reads CASSIVGGLAGRTETQYF. The CDR3 bases are TGTGCCAGTAGTATAGTCGGAGGACTAGCGGGAAGGACAGAGACCCAGTACTTC. Full variable domain (outside the CDR3, taken from reference TRBV19 and TRBJ2-5): DGGITQSPKYLFRKEGQNVTLSCEQNLNHDAMYWYRQDPGQGLRLIYYSQIVNDFQKGDIAEGYSVSREKKESFPLTVTSAQKNPTAFYLCASSIVGGLAGRTETQYFGPGTRLLVL.

This clone was counted between two and nine times. The V and J genes are TRBV6-6 and TRBJ1-2; 7 nucleotides agree with TRBD1. Germline V gene sequence: CDR1 MNHNY, CDR2 SVGAGI (reference sequence). CDR3 length: 14 residues. Unmatched junction bases numbered 8, after V lost 8 bases and J lost 2 bases. The CDR3 region is CASLRGGQNYGYTF. The CDR3 DNA reads as TGTGCCAGCCTCAGGGGGGGGCAAAACTATGGCTACACCTTC.

The rearrangement uses TRBV2 and TRBJ2-3; 8 bases line up with TRBD1. Germline V gene lookup returns CDR1 SNHLY and CDR2 FYNNEI. The V and J ends lost 4 bases and 2 bases, in that order; junction bases with no gene match: 2. This CDR3 comprises 14 residues. The CDR3 here is CASSVQGATDTQYF. In DNA form, the CDR3 reads TGTGCCAGCAGTGTTCAGGGGGCCACAGATACGCAGTATTTT. Supplemented by reference TRBV2 and TRBJ2-3, the full variable domain reads EPEVTQTPSHQVTQMGQEVILRCVPISNHLYFYWYRQILGQKVEFLVSFYNNEISEKSEIFDDQFSVERPDGSNFTLKIRSTKLEDSAMYFCASSVQGATDTQYFGPGTRLTVL.

This clone was picked up one time. The CDR3 nucleotides read TGTGCCAGCAGTGCGGGCGGGACCGAGCAGTACTTC. Its protein is CASSAGGTEQYF. This chain links TRBV2 with TRBJ2-7, with D possibly being TRBD2 (6 bases). Trimming took 4 bases from V and 6 from J, leaving 10 bases between them. Germline V gene lookup returns CDR1 SNHLY and CDR2 FYNNEI. This CDR3 is 12 amino acids long.

CDR3 amino acids: CAWSATGATYNSPLHF. CDR3 sequence (DNA): TGTGCCTGGAGTGCGACAGGGGCGACCTATAATTCACCCCTCCACTTT. V and J are TRBV30 and TRBJ1-6, with 8 bases matching TRBD1. Looked up from germline, CDR1 is GTSNPN and CDR2 is SVGIG (reference sequence). This CDR3 comprises 16 residues. Germline trimming cut 1 base from V and 2 bases from J; bases unmatched to any gene: 4.